These T cell receptor beta chains were read from a single sample in a study of a mutant IDH1 vaccine in newly diagnosed glioma. These TCRs are of unknown antigen specificity. The method was immunoSEQ multiplex PCR; TCRdb's version includes in-frame clones alone and lacks a portion of them. The sample has 31,000 or so clones; approximately 80% are singletons. Sequenced here: PBMCs, sampled from a glioma patient whose treatment included an IDH1 peptide vaccine. These receptors all stem from a woman aged 40-49 years with glioma. The CDR3 runs from the conserved cysteine through the conserved F or W. D genes are given only for firm matches.

d_gene	j_gene	v_gene	CDR3aa
.	TRBJ2-3	TRBV10-2	CASKAGLADTQYF
.	TRBJ2-2	TRBV9	CASSGRTLNTGELFF
.	TRBJ2-1	TRBV9	CASSVESRGIPHNEQFF
.	TRBJ2-1	TRBV5-5	CASSLAPRLQFF
.	TRBJ2-5	TRBV7-2	CASSLFETQYF
.	TRBJ2-4	TRBV5-4	CASSLSGPNIQYF
.	TRBJ1-5	TRBV6-1	CASSDSFDQPQHF
.	TRBJ1-6	TRBV7-2	CASSAGPYNSPLHF
TRBD1	TRBJ2-5	TRBV15	CATSRTGMETQYF
.	TRBJ1-6	TRBV25-1	CASSEFGGSSPLHF
TRBD1	TRBJ1-1	TRBV19	CAIKRGQGLTEAFF
TRBD2	TRBJ2-3	TRBV2	CASRLLAVSTDTQYF
.	TRBJ1-4	TRBV27	CASSLLGTNEKLFF
TRBD1	TRBJ1-5	TRBV7-2	CASSTPGQAGNQPQHF
.	TRBJ1-1	TRBV5-5	CASSFNRVGRNTEAFF
.	TRBJ2-2	TRBV5-1	CASGGELRTGELFF
TRBD2	TRBJ2-5	TRBV7-2	CASSLVGTSGQETQYF
TRBD1	TRBJ1-2	TRBV9	CASSGAGTGPNYGYTF
TRBD1	TRBJ1-5	TRBV15	CATSRDRTGQNQPQHF
TRBD1	TRBJ2-5	TRBV6-6	CASSYPMTGVQETQYF
.	TRBJ2-7	TRBV14	CASSPRGALYYEQYF
.	TRBJ1-2	TRBV7-3	CASSPFHGAYYGYTF
.	TRBJ1-6	TRBV30	CAWSLGGATQGGYSPLHF
TRBD2	TRBJ2-1	TRBV27	CASRGGSEQFF
.	TRBJ2-7	TRBV7-9	CASSFVGGEQYF
.	TRBJ2-1	TRBV2	CASSPRNNEQFF